These 25 T cell receptor beta chains were all obtained from the same sample, sequenced in a study of shared clonotypes between healthy human individuals. Method: immunoSEQ multiplex PCR; TCRdb's copy keeps in-frame clones and lacks some. The sample includes under 2,500,000 clones, roughly 95% of them seen just once. Source material: naive CD4+ T cells sorted from blood. Subset denoted: CD45RA+ positively selected. The receptors derive from a man between 18 and 29 years old in good health.

V gene TRBV15 combines with J gene TRBJ2-3; unclear D gene. V gave up 0 bases and J gave up 2 bases, with 6 bases separating them. Germline V gives CDR1 LNHNV, CDR2 YYDKDF (reference sequence). The CDR3 covers 14 residues. Written as DNA, the CDR3 is TGTGCCACCAGCAGAGATGGGAACACAGATACGCAGTATTTT. It encodes CATSRDGNTDTQYF.

The J gene is TRBJ1-5, the V gene TRBV6-1, with D hard to call. CDR1 MNHNS and CDR2 SASEGT come from the germline V gene. The V end was cut by 1 base, the J end by 4 bases, with 17 bases between. The CDR3 length is 17 residues. The chain's CDR3 is CASSEVVAEKVNQPQHF. CDR3 DNA: TGTGCCAGCAGTGAAGTAGTTGCAGAAAAAGTTAATCAGCCCCAGCATTTT.

The chain is built from TRBV7-8 and TRBJ2-3; 9 bases map to TRBD2. Germline V gives CDR1 SGHVS, CDR2 FQNEAQ. The CDR3 covers 17 residues. Germline trimming cut 6 bases from V and 3 bases from J; bases unmatched to any gene: 13. CDR3 in amino acids: CASSPPTSGWSTDTQYF. CDR3 in DNA: TGTGCCAGCAGTCCACCTACTAGCGGGTGGAGTACAGATACGCAGTATTTT.

The chain employs TRBV18 and TRBJ2-2, with D hard to call. There are 14 residues in the CDR3. Germline V CDR1 and CDR2: KGHSH, LQKENI. Trimming left V 0 bases short and J 9 bases short, with 11 bases between. The CDR3 protein is CASSPPPPSRELFF. DNA of the CDR3: TGTGCCAGCTCACCACCGCCCCCGTCCCGGGAGCTGTTTTTT.

The chain has TRBV2 and TRBJ1-1; tentatively, D is TRBD1 (6 bases). The CDR3 consists of 14 residues. Germline loops: CDR1 SNHLY, CDR2 FYNNEI. With 7 bases removed from V and 3 bases from J, the gap between germline ends came to 15 bases. The CDR3 DNA sequence: TGTGCCAGCACTTCAAGTGGGGGCGACACTGAAGCTTTCTTT. Its protein product is CASTSSGGDTEAFF.

The rearrangement links TRBV25-1 to TRBJ2-2; the D gene is possibly TRBD1 (6 bases). Germline lookup yields CDR1 MGHDK and CDR2 SYGVNS. Trimming took off 3 bases at V and 4 bases at J, with 12 bases between the two ends. The CDR3 extends over 15 amino acids. The CDR3 spells CASSESDRLTGELFF. The CDR3, as DNA: TGTGCCAGCAGTGAGTCTGACAGGCTCACCGGGGAGCTGTTTTTT.

This clone appeared once. The chain employs TRBV6-5 and TRBJ2-2; TRBD2 is a possible D gene (5 bases). Between the trimmed V and J ends, which lost 2 bases and 8 bases, there was a span of 15 bases. Looked up from germline, CDR1 is MNHEY and CDR2 is SVGAGI. The CDR3 spans 15 residues. CDR3 nucleotides: TGTGCCAGCAGTTACGGAGGAAAGCCGACAGGGGAGCTGTTTTTT. It yields the protein CASSYGGKPTGELFF.

The chain uses TRBV10-3 and TRBJ2-2; D assignment may be TRBD1 or TRBD2 (5 bases each). Trimming removed 10 bases from V and 7 bases from J, with 19 bases in between. The CDR3 extends over 14 amino acids. Looked up from germline, CDR1 is ENHRY and CDR2 is SYGVKD. As DNA, the CDR3 is TGTGCCACGAACGGGGCTGGCGGAGGCGGGGAGCTGTTTTTT. This gives the protein CATNGAGGGGELFF.

The rearrangement joins TRBV12-2 to TRBJ1-1; TRBD1 is taken as the D call from the table, unchecked against the DNA. TRBV12-2 is a pseudogene locus. The CDR3 is 15 amino acids. CDR3 sequence (DNA): TGTGCAAGTCGCGGCAGGGACAGGAGGAACACTGAAGCTTTCTTT. Amino acids: CASRGRDRRNTEAFF.

The chain carries TRBV2 and TRBJ2-1, with a weak D call TRBD2 (6 bases). V was clipped by 7 bases and J by 8 bases, with 21 bases between them. Germline values: CDR1 SNHLY, CDR2 FYNNEI. This CDR3 has 15 amino acids. The CDR3 coding sequence is TGTGCCAGCAAATCTTGGCGGGACTTCGACGATGAGCAGTTCTTC. This codes for CASKSWRDFDDEQFF.

This clone was counted once. V gene TRBV11-2 combines with J gene TRBJ2-7; perhaps D is TRBD1 or TRBD2 (6 bases each). The CDR3 has 15 amino acids. Trimming pared 7 bases from V and 5 bases from J, leaving 21 bases between. Per the germline V gene, CDR1 is SGHAT and CDR2 is FQNNGV. CDR3 nucleotides: TGTGCCAGCACCCGGCCCAAGGGGGGTAGGGACGAGCAGTACTTC. This gives the protein CASTRPKGGRDEQYF. Using reference TRBV11-2 and TRBJ2-7 for the parts outside the CDR3, the full variable domain is EAGVAQSPRYKIIEKRQSVAFWCNPISGHATLYWYQQILGQGPKLLIQFQNNGVVDDSQLPKDRFSAERLKGVDSTLKIQPAKLEDSAVYLCASTRPKGGRDEQYFGPGTRLTVT.

This clone came up once. V and J are TRBV13 and TRBJ2-2; D is unresolved. The V gene's germline CDR1 is PRHDT and CDR2 FYEKMQ (reference sequence). Trimming left V 3 bases short and J 7 bases short, with 3 bases between. The CDR3 consists of 11 residues. This CDR3 is CASSLNGELFF. The CDR3 nucleotides are TGTGCCAGCAGCTTGAACGGGGAGCTGTTTTTT. The variable domain in full, completed from reference TRBV13 and TRBJ2-2, reads AAGVIQSPRHLIKEKRETATLKCYPIPRHDTVYWYQQGPGQDPQFLISFYEKMQSDKGSIPDRFSAQQFSDYHSELNMSSLELGDSALYFCASSLNGELFFGEGSRLTVL.

This clone was seen once. CDR3 nucleotide sequence: TGTGCCAGCAAGATCCAGGGGTATGCCTCCTACGAGCAGTACTTC. Translation: CASKIQGYASYEQYF. The chain combines TRBV27 with TRBJ2-7; TRBD1 might be the D (6 bases). V gave up 7 bases and J gave up 0 bases, with 16 bases separating them. The CDR3 length is 15 residues. CDR1 is MNHEY, CDR2 SMNVEV, per germline (reference sequence).

Remarks on this clone: Other DNA sequences in this specimen translate into the identical CDR3. The chain links TRBV5-1 to TRBJ1-4; no reliable D call. The V gene lost 0 bases and the J gene lost 2 bases, with 5 bases spanning the gap. The CDR3 totals 14 residues. Germline V CDR1 and CDR2: SGHRS, YFSETQ. The CDR3 DNA follows: TGCGCCAGCAGCTTGGGAGGTACTAATGAAAAACTGTTTTTT. Translating it yields CASSLGGTNEKLFF.

The V call is TRBV5-1, the J call TRBJ2-1, with D possibly being TRBD1 (5 bases). This CDR3 contains 15 residues. Trimming took 0 bases from V and 7 from J, leaving 14 bases between them. CDR1 and CDR2 (germline): SGHRS, YFSETQ. The CDR3 region is CASSLVPGIENEQFF. The CDR3 DNA reads as TGCGCCAGCAGCTTGGTCCCAGGGATAGAGAATGAGCAGTTCTTC.

V is TRBV7-2 and J is TRBJ2-2; D is tentatively TRBD1 or TRBD2 (6 bases each). The germline V gene has CDR1 SGHTA and CDR2 FQGNSA. This CDR3 spans 14 amino acids. V was trimmed by 5 bases and J by 6 bases, leaving 13 bases between them. This CDR3 is CASSPVRGPGELFF. The CDR3 DNA follows: TGTGCCAGCAGCCCAGTCCGGGGGCCCGGGGAGCTGTTTTTT. The whole variable domain, remainder taken from reference TRBV7-2 and TRBJ2-2, is GAGVSQSPSNKVTEKGKDVELRCDPISGHTALYWYRQSLGQGLEFLIYFQGNSAPDKSGLPSDRFSAERTGGSVSTLTIQRTQQEDSAVYLCASSPVRGPGELFFGEGSRLTVL.

With regard to this clone: The sample has other DNA sequences that encode this CDR3 too. The rearrangement uses TRBV6-6 and TRBJ1-5; D is undetermined. Trimming took off 6 bases at V and 0 bases at J, with 6 bases between the two ends. Germline CDR1 MNHNY, CDR2 SVGAGI (reference sequence). The CDR3 is 13 residues long. CDR3 sequence: CASSLNSNQPQHF. The CDR3 DNA follows: TGTGCCAGCAGCCTAAATAGCAATCAGCCCCAGCATTTT.

This clone was observed a single time. The chain couples TRBV5-1 to TRBJ2-5; TRBD2 matches at 7 bases. CDR3 length equals 15 residues. CDR1 and CDR2 (germline): SGHRS, YFSETQ. With V trimmed by 4 bases and J by 5 bases, 11 bases remained unmatched. The CDR3, as DNA: TGCGCCAGCAGCCCGAGCAGCGGGGCGTCGGAGACCCAGTACTTC. This gives the protein CASSPSSGASETQYF. Complete variable domain (other parts from reference TRBV5-1 and TRBJ2-5): KAGVTQTPRYLIKTRGQQVTLSCSPISGHRSVSWYQQTPGQGLQFLFEYFSETQRNKGNFPGRFSGRQFSNSRSEMNVSTLELGDSALYLCASSPSSGASETQYFGPGTRLLVL.

This clone was detected once. The CDR3 nucleotides are TGTGCCAGCAGCTTAAAAGGGACAGGTAATGAGCAGTTCTTC. Translation: CASSLKGTGNEQFF. V usage is TRBV7-3 and J usage is TRBJ2-1; 8 bases align to TRBD1. CDR1 and CDR2 from the germline V gene are SGHTA and FQGTGA. J lost 7 bases, V lost 1 base, and 3 bases had no gene match. The CDR3 consists of 14 residues.

The rearrangement joins TRBV30 to TRBJ1-1; perhaps TRBD1 as D (6 bases). This CDR3 comprises 11 residues. Germline loops: CDR1 GTSNPN, CDR2 SVGIG (reference sequence). The V gene lost 1 base and the J gene lost 7 bases, with 7 bases spanning the gap. The CDR3 DNA follows: TGTGCCTGGAGTGGGACAGTTGAAGCTTTCTTT. Protein: CAWSGTVEAFF.

The genes are TRBV2 and TRBJ1-1, with 9 bases lining up with TRBD1. CDR1 and CDR2 (germline): SNHLY, FYNNEI. CDR3 length equals 15 residues. V dropped 8 bases and J dropped 0; count of bases not matched to a gene: 7. CDR3 in amino acids: CASDGQGLLNTEAFF. For the CDR3, the DNA is TGTGCCAGCGACGGACAGGGGTTATTGAACACTGAAGCTTTCTTT.

A single count supports this clone. The sample carries other DNA sequences with the same CDR3. The chain links TRBV5-1 to TRBJ2-5, with unresolved D. This CDR3 spans 12 amino acids. Germline values: CDR1 SGHRS, CDR2 YFSETQ. V lost 3 bases, J lost 0 bases, and 3 bases lay in between. This CDR3 reads CASSSNQETQYF. CDR3 DNA: TGCGCCAGCAGCTCAAACCAAGAGACCCAGTACTTC.

This chain uses TRBV13 with TRBJ2-1, with TRBD2 matching 12 bases. The germline gives CDR1 PRHDT, CDR2 FYEKMQ (reference sequence). This CDR3 has 15 residues. With V trimmed by 3 bases and J by 8 bases, 5 bases remained unmatched. DNA of the CDR3: TGTGCCAGCAGCTTGAGACTAGCGGGAGAACATGAGCAGTTCTTC. Protein product: CASSLRLAGEHEQFF.

This clone was seen only a few times. The genes are TRBV19 and TRBJ1-5; a possible D gene is TRBD1 (6 bases). Germline V gene lookup returns CDR1 LNHDA and CDR2 SQIVND (reference sequence). Trimming left V 4 bases short and J 6 bases short, with 19 bases between. The CDR3 runs to 16 residues. The CDR3 nucleotides are TGTGCCAGTAGTAACCTCGTGGGGGGGGCGAGTCAGCCCCAGCATTTT. Its translation: CASSNLVGGASQPQHF.

This sequence joins TRBV7-9 and TRBJ2-2, with TRBD1 matching over 8 bases. V lost 4 bases to trimming and J lost 5 bases; unmatched junction nucleotides: 6. Germline-derived CDR1 and CDR2 are SEHNR and FQNEAQ (reference sequence). The CDR3 has 15 amino acids. The CDR3 sequence is CASSSVDRETGELFF. For the CDR3, the DNA is TGTGCCAGCAGCTCGGTGGACAGGGAGACCGGGGAGCTGTTTTTT.